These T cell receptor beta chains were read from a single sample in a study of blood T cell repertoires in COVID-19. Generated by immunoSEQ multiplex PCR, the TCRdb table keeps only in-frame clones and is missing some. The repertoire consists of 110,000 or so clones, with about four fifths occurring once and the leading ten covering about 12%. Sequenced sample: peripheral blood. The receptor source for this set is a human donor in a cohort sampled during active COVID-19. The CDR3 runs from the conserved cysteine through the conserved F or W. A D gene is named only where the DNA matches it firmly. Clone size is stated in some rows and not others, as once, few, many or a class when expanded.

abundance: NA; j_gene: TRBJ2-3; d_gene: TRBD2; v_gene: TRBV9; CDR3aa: CASSATSGGLTSTDTQYF; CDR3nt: TGTGCCAGCAGCGCGACTAGCGGGGGGCTAACTAGCACAGATACGCAGTATTTT
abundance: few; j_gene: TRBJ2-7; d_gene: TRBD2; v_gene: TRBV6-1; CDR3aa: CASSESPPGGPDEQYF; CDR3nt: TGTGCCAGCAGTGAATCCCCTCCGGGGGGGCCCGACGAGCAGTACTTC
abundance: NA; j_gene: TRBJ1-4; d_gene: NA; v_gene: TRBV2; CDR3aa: CARRGGSNEKLFF; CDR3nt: TGTGCCCGACGGGGGGGATCTAATGAAAAACTGTTTTTT
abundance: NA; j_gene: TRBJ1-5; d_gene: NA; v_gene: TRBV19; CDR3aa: CASSMGGWRNQPQHF; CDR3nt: TGTGCCAGTAGTATGGGGGGATGGCGCAATCAGCCCCAGCATTTT
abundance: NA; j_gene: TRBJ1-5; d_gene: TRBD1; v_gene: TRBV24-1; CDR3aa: CATSHLGTDYSNQPQHF; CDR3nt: TGTGCCACCAGCCACCTAGGGACAGATTATAGCAATCAGCCCCAGCATTTT
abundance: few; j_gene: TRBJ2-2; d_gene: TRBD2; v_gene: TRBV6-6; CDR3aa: CASSYLGEGRGELFF; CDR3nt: TGTGCCAGCAGTTACCTGGGGGAGGGGCGCGGGGAGCTGTTTTTT
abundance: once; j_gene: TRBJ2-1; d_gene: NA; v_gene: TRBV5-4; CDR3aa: CASSLRGGDEQFF; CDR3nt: TGTGCCAGCAGCTTGCGAGGCGGCGATGAGCAGTTCTTC
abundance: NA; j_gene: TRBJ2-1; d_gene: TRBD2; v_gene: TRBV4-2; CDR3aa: CASSHLAGGPYNEQFF; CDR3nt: TGTGCCAGCAGCCACCTGGCGGGGGGGCCTTACAATGAGCAGTTCTTC
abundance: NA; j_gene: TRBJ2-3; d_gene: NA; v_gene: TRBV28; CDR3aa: CASSLSTPYQTDTQYF; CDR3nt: TGTGCCAGCAGTCTATCGACACCCTACCAGACAGATACGCAGTATTTT
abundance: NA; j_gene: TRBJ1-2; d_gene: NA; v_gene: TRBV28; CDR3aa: CASSLSIQGRLDYGYTF; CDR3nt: TGTGCCAGCAGTTTATCGATCCAGGGCAGATTGGACTATGGCTACACCTTC
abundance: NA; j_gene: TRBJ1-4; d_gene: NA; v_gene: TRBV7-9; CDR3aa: CASSNGYTNEKLFF; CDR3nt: TGTGCCAGCAGCAACGGTTACACTAATGAAAAACTGTTTTTT
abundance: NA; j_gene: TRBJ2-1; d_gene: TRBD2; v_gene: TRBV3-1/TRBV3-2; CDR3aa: CASSQDEVGLAFF; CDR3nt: TGTGCCAGCAGCCAAGATGAAGTGGGACTAGCGTTCTTC
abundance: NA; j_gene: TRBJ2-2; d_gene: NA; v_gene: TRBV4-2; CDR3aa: CASSQDPARGTGELFF; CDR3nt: TGTGCCAGCAGCCAAGATCCGGCTAGAGGCACCGGGGAGCTGTTTTTT
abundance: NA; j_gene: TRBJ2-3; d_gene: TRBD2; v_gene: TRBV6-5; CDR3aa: CASSYGLAGGGDTQYF; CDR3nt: TGTGCCAGCAGTTACGGACTAGCGGGGGGAGGTGATACGCAGTATTTT
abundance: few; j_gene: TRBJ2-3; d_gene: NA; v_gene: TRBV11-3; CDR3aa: CASSFSGTTGDTQYF; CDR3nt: TGTGCCAGCAGCTTCTCGGGCACCACGGGGGATACGCAGTATTTT
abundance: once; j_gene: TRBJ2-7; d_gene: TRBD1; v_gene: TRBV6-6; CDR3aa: CASSMGQGSYEQYF; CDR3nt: TGTGCCAGCAGTATGGGACAGGGATCCTACGAGCAGTACTTC
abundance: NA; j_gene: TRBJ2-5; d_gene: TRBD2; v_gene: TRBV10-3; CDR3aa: CAISDRTSGGQETQYF; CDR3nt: TGTGCCATCAGTGACCGCACTAGCGGGGGTCAAGAGACCCAGTACTTC
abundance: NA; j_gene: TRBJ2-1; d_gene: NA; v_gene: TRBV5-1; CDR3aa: CASSLIGGGNEQFF; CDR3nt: TGCGCCAGCAGCTTGATCGGGGGTGGCAATGAGCAGTTCTTC
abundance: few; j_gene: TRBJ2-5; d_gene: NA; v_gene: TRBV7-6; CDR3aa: CASSLEASQETQYF; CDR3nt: TGTGCCAGCAGCTTAGAGGCTAGCCAAGAGACCCAGTACTTC
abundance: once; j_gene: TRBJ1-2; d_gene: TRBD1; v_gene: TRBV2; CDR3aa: CASSDSGTALQPF; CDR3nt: TGTGCCAGCAGTGATTCAGGGACAGCCCTACAACCATTC
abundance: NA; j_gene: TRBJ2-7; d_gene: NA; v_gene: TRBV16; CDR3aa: CASSQEQGAEQYF; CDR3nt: TGTGCCAGCAGCCAAGAACAGGGTGCCGAGCAGTACTTC
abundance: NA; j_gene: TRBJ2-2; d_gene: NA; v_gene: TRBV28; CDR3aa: CATYSGTGELFF; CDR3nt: TGTGCCACCTATAGCGGCACCGGGGAGCTGTTTTTT
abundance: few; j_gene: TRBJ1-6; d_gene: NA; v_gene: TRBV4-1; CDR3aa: CASSQGPLNPNSPLHF; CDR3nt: TGCGCCAGCAGCCAAGGGCCGTTAAACCCTAATTCACCCCTCCACTTT
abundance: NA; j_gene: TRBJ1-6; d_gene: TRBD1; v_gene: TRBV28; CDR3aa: CASSILDRDSPLHF; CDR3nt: TGTGCCAGCAGCATCTTAGACAGGGATTCACCCCTCCACTTT
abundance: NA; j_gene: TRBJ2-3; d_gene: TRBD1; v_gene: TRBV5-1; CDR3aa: CASSPDRGTDTQYF; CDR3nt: TGCGCCAGCAGCCCGGACAGGGGCACAGATACGCAGTATTTT
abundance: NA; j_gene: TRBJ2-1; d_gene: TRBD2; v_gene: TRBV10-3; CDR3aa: CAIRRSIGRGTHNEQFF; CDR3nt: TGTGCCATCAGAAGGAGCATAGGGCGGGGGACGCACAATGAGCAGTTCTTC
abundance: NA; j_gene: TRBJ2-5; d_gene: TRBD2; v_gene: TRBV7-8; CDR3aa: CASSPRSLSGGEFRETQYF; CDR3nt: TGTGCCAGCAGCCCCCGGTCATTATCCGGGGGGGAGTTTAGGGAGACCCAGTACTTC
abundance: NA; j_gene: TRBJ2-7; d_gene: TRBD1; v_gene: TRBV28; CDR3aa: CASSYRRDRGAEQYF; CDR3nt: TGTGCCAGCAGTTACCGGCGGGACAGGGGTGCCGAGCAGTACTTC
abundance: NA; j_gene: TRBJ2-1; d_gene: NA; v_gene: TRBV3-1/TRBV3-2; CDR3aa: CASSQGIGTQDEQFF; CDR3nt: TGTGCCAGCAGCCAAGGTATCGGGACTCAGGATGAGCAGTTCTTC
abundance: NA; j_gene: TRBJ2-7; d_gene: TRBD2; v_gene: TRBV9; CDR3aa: CASSVDLAGWYEQYF; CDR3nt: TGTGCCAGCAGCGTAGACCTAGCGGGGTGGTACGAGCAGTACTTC
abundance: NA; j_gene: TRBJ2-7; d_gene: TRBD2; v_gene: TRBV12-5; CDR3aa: CASGLATSGGPGPYEQYF; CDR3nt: TGTGCTAGTGGTTTGGCGACTAGCGGGGGGCCAGGGCCCTACGAGCAGTACTTC
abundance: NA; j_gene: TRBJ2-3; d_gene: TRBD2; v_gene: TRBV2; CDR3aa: CASRPTPGTTRTDTQYF; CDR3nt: TGTGCCAGCAGACCCACCCCCGGGACTACCCGCACAGATACGCAGTATTTT